This section outlines one T cell receptor beta chain sequence together with its context. Its antigen is undetermined. Terminally differentiated effector memory CD45RA+ cells were left out of the naive CD8 fraction, which was CD45RO-negative and positively selected for CCR7. Every contributor of samples was a Caucasian grown-up residing in Nashville, Tennessee. The CDR3 runs to 17 residues. J gave up 9 bases and V 7 bases, and 21 bases lay outside the gene matches. The germline gives CDR1 SGHAT, CDR2 FQNNGV. This specimen comes from a study of shared clonotypes between healthy human individuals. The assay was immunoSEQ multiplex PCR, and TCRdb's table has in-frame clones only and misses some. The sample shows more than 600,000 clones, roughly 94% of them seen only once. Regarding the study as a whole: Among the subsets, naive ones generally showed larger estimated richness than memory ones.

This receptor was taken from a young man in good health. J is TRBJ2-1 and V is TRBV11-2, with 7 nucleotides matching TRBD2. The specimen was naive CD8+ T cells sorted from blood. The CDR3 sequence: CASTTHDGLGEVGEQFF. CDR3 sequence (DNA): TGTGCCAGCACCACTCATGATGGACTAGGGGAGGTAGGTGAGCAGTTCTTC.